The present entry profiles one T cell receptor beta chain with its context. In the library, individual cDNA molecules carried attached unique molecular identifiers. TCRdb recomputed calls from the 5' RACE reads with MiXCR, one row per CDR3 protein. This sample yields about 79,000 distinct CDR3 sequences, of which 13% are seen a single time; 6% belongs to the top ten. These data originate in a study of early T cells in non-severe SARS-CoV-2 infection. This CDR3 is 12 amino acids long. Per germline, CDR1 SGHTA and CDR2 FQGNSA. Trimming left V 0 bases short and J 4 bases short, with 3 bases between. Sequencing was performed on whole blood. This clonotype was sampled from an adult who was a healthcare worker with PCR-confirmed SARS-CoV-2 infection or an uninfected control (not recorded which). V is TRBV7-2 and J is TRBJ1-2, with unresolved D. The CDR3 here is CASSLAVYGYTF. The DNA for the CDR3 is TGTGCCAGCAGCTTAGCGGTCTATGGCTACACCTTC.